These 17 T cell receptor beta chains came from one sample sequenced in a study of blood T cell repertoires in COVID-19. This table comes from immunoSEQ multiplex PCR, and its TCRdb copy is limited to in-frame clones, with some not included. The repertoire holds roughly 70,000 clones, with around 80% as singletons. Source material: peripheral blood. The source is a man in his 70s who had recovered from COVID-19.

CDR3 amino acids: CASSYGNSLNTEAFF. The DNA of the CDR3 is TGTGCCAGCAGTTACGGCAACAGTTTGAACACTGAAGCTTTCTTT. The rearrangement uses TRBV6-5 and TRBJ1-1, with D uncertain. Trimming cost V 2 bases and J 0 bases, with 10 bases left between them. Germline-derived CDR1 and CDR2 are MNHEY and SVGAGI. The CDR3 is made up of 15 amino acids.

J is TRBJ1-1 and V is TRBV7-8, with 7 bases that match TRBD1. The CDR3 totals 16 residues. J was trimmed by 1 base and V by 4 bases; bases with no gene match: 9. The germline gives CDR1 SGHVS, CDR2 FQNEAQ. The CDR3 DNA reads as TGTGCCAGCAGCTCAAAGACAGGGTTTCGGAACACTGAAGCTTTCTTT. Translated, it gives CASSSKTGFRNTEAFF.

This clone was observed a handful of times. V is TRBV7-2 and J is TRBJ2-7; 9 bases align to TRBD2. The CDR3 consists of 14 residues. V was pared by 1 base and J by 6 bases, with 4 bases of the junction left unmatched. Germline CDR1 and CDR2: SGHTA and FQGNSA. Here the CDR3 DNA reads TGTGCCAGCAGCTTAGGTAGCGGGGGTACCGAGCAGTACTTC. It is translated as CASSLGSGGTEQYF.

The CDR3: CASSWGTAQYGYTF. In nucleotides, the CDR3 is TGTGCCAGCAGCTGGGGGACAGCACAATATGGCTACACCTTC. The V and J genes are TRBV5-6 and TRBJ1-2, with 7 nucleotides matching TRBD1. CDR3 length: 14 residues. The V gene end was trimmed by 3 bases and the J gene end by 5 bases; junction bases not matched to a gene: 7. Germline V gene sequence: CDR1 SGHDT, CDR2 YYEEEE. Complete variable domain (other parts from reference TRBV5-6 and TRBJ1-2): DAGVTQSPTHLIKTRGQQVTLRCSPKSGHDTVSWYQQALGQGPQFIFQYYEEEERQRGNFPDRFSGHQFPNYSSELNVNALLLGDSALYLCASSWGTAQYGYTFGSGTRLTVV.

The chain combines TRBV9 with TRBJ2-6, with D possibly matching TRBD1 (6 bases). CDR3 length equals 19 residues. The germline V and J ends were trimmed by 3 bases and 0 bases, with 19 bases remaining between them. Per the germline V gene, CDR1 is SGDLS and CDR2 is YYNGEE. The CDR3 is CASSDPGTPHSSGANVLTF. Here the CDR3 DNA reads TGTGCCAGCAGCGATCCCGGGACACCACATTCCTCTGGGGCCAACGTCCTGACTTTC.

J is TRBJ2-7 and V is TRBV24-1, with 10 bases identical to TRBD1. Germline V gene sequence: CDR1 KGHDR, CDR2 SFDVKD. The CDR3 is 15 amino acids. V lost 1 base, J lost 4 bases, and 3 bases stayed unmatched. Here the CDR3 DNA reads TGTGCCACCAGTGATTTTACGGACAGGGGGTACGAGCAGTACTTC. Residues: CATSDFTDRGYEQYF.

The chain recombines TRBV18 with TRBJ2-5, with 9 bases matching TRBD2. The CDR3 is 15 amino acids. V was clipped by 5 bases and J by 0 bases; unmatched bases: 4. Germline lookup yields CDR1 KGHSH and CDR2 LQKENI. The CDR3 loop is CASSGTSSYQETQYF. CDR3 DNA: TGTGCCAGCTCAGGGACTAGCTCGTACCAAGAGACCCAGTACTTC. Full variable domain (missing parts from reference TRBV18 and TRBJ2-5): NAGVMQNPRHLVRRRGQEARLRCSPMKGHSHVYWYRQLPEEGLKFMVYLQKENIIDESGMPKERFSAEFPKEGPSILRIQQVVRGDSAAYFCASSGTSSYQETQYFGPGTRLLVL.

The rearrangement links TRBV6-1 to TRBJ2-5; tentative D call: TRBD1 (5 bases). Germline CDR1 and CDR2: MNHNS and SASEGT. Trimming took off 0 bases at V and 4 bases at J, with 12 bases between the two ends. This CDR3 comprises 15 residues. The CDR3 sequence: CASSEALQGPETQYF. The CDR3 coding sequence is TGTGCCAGCAGTGAAGCACTCCAGGGTCCAGAGACCCAGTACTTC.

CDR3 sequence: CASSQAGAMGTEAFF. The CDR3 nucleotides read TGTGCCAGCAGCCAAGCAGGGGCGATGGGCACTGAAGCTTTCTTT. This chain uses TRBV3-1 (or the pseudogene TRBV3-2) with TRBJ1-1; possible D gene TRBD1, 6 bases. Germline CDR1 is LGHDT and CDR2 is YNNKEL (reference sequence). This CDR3 region has 15 residues. V gave up 1 base and J gave up 4 bases, with 13 bases separating them.

J is TRBJ1-4 and V is TRBV29-1; 7 positions agree with TRBD1. Germline CDR1 SQVTM, CDR2 ANQGSEA. Trimming at V came to 7 bases and at J to 3 bases, leaving 5 bases not matched to a gene. There are 13 residues in the CDR3. CDR3: CSGRQGPNEKLFF. DNA of the CDR3: TGCAGCGGCCGACAGGGACCTAATGAAAAACTGTTTTTT.

This rearrangement joins TRBV10-3 to TRBJ1-2; 11 nucleotides line up with TRBD1. Germline lookup yields CDR1 ENHRY and CDR2 SYGVKD. With V trimmed by 2 bases and J by 10 bases, 6 bases remained unmatched. The CDR3 runs 14 residues. The CDR3 DNA reads as TGTGCCATCAGTGAGGGAGGGACAGGGGGATTCTACACCTTC. Translation: CAISEGGTGGFYTF.

The chain recombines TRBV5-5 with TRBJ2-7, with 9 bases fitting TRBD1. With 0 bases clipped from V and 5 bases from J, the junction kept 12 bases outside the gene matches. The CDR3 length is 17 residues. CDR1 is SGHKS, CDR2 YYEKEE, per germline (reference sequence). CDR3 amino acids: CASSLDGGRDRVHEQYF. The CDR3 nucleotides read TGTGCCAGCAGCTTGGATGGGGGCAGGGACAGGGTCCACGAGCAGTACTTC.

The rearrangement uses TRBV2 and TRBJ1-3, with D perhaps TRBD1 (5 bases). The germline V and J ends were trimmed by 4 bases and 0 bases, with 13 bases remaining between them. The CDR3 is 16 amino acids. Germline loops: CDR1 SNHLY, CDR2 FYNNEI. In DNA form, the CDR3 reads TGTGCCAGCAGTGTATTGGGACTGATCTCTGGAAACACCATATATTTT. Translated: CASSVLGLISGNTIYF.

The CDR3 DNA follows: TGTGCCAGCAGCCCGGGGACTAGCGGATACTACGAGCAGTACTTC. Protein product: CASSPGTSGYYEQYF. This chain connects TRBV3-1 (or the pseudogene TRBV3-2) to TRBJ2-7, with 11 bases matching TRBD2. CDR1 and CDR2 from the germline V gene are LGHDT and YNNKEL (reference sequence). CDR3 size: 15 residues. V dropped 4 bases and J dropped 3; count of bases not matched to a gene: 5.

The chain is built from TRBV30 and TRBJ1-2; 7 bases line up with TRBD1. V gave up 0 bases and J gave up 8 bases; unmatched junction bases: 9. The CDR3 has 14 amino acids. Germline assignment: CDR1 GTSNPN and CDR2 SVGIG (reference sequence). This CDR3 is CAWSVRRGLRGYTF. CDR3 DNA sequence: TGTGCCTGGAGTGTACGAAGGGGGCTGCGGGGCTACACCTTC.

The genes are TRBV3-1 (or the pseudogene TRBV3-2) and TRBJ2-1, with 7 nucleotides matching TRBD1. J was trimmed by 3 bases and V by 3 bases; bases with no gene match: 5. This CDR3 contains 15 residues. CDR1 LGHDT and CDR2 YNNKEL come from the germline V gene (reference sequence). This CDR3 is CASSQAGTDYNEQFF. In DNA form, the CDR3 reads TGTGCCAGCAGCCAGGCCGGGACAGACTACAATGAGCAGTTCTTC.

The rearrangement links TRBV6-1 to TRBJ2-2, with 8 bases identical to TRBD1. Germline V lookup: CDR1 MNHNS, CDR2 SASEGT. CDR3 size: 18 residues. V lost 4 bases, J lost 2 bases, and 12 bases stayed unmatched. The CDR3 is CASSGALAAGGNTGELFF. DNA of the CDR3: TGTGCCAGCAGTGGCGCATTAGCGGCAGGGGGCAACACCGGGGAGCTGTTTTTT.